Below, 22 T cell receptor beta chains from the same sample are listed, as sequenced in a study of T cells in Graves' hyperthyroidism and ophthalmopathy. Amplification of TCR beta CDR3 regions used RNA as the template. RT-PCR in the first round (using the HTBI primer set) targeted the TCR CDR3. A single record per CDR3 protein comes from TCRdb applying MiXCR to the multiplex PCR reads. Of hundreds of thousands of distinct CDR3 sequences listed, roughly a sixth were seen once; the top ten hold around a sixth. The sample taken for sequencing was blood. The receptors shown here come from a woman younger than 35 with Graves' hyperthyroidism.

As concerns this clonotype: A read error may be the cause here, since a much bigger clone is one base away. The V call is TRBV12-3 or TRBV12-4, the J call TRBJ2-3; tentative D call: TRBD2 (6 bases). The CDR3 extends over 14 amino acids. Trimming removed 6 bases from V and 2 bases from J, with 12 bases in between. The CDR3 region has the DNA TGTGCCAGCAGGAATAGCGGATCCACAGATACGCAGTATTTT. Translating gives CASRNSGSTDTQYF.

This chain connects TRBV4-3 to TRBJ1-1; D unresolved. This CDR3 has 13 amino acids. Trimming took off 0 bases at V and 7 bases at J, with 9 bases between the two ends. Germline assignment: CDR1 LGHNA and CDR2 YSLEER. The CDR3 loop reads CASSQDLHLEAFF. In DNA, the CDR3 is TGCGCCAGCAGCCAAGATCTTCACCTTGAAGCTTTCTTT.

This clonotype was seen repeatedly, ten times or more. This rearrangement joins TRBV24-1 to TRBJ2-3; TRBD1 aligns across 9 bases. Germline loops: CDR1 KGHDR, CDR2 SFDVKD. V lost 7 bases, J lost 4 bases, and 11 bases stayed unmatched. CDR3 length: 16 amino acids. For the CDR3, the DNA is TGTGCCACCAGCACTGGACAGGGGTTGATCTCAGATACGCAGTATTTT. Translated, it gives CATSTGQGLISDTQYF.

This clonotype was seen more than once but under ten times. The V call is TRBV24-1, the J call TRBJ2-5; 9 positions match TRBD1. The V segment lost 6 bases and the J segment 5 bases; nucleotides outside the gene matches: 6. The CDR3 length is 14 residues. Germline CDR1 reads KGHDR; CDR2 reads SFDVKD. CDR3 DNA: TGTGCCACCAGTACCGGGACAGGGATGGAGACCCAGTACTTC. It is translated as CATSTGTGMETQYF.

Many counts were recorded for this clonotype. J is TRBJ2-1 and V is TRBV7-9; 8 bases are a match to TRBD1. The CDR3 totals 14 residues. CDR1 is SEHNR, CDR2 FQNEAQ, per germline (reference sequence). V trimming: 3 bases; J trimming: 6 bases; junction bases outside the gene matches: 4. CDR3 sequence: CASSLDRASNEQFF. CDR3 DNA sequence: TGTGCCAGCAGCTTGGACAGGGCGAGCAATGAGCAGTTCTTC.

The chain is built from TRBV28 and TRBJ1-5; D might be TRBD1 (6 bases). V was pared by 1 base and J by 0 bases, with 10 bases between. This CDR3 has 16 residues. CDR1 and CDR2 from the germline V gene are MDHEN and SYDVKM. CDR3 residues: CASSLYRDYSNQPQHF. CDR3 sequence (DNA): TGTGCCAGCAGTTTATACAGGGATTATAGCAATCAGCCCCAGCATTTT.

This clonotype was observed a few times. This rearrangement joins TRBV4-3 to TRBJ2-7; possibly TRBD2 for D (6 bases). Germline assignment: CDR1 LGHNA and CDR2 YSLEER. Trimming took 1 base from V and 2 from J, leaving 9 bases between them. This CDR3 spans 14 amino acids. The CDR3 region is CASSQVTSPYEQYF. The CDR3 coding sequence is TGCGCCAGCAGCCAAGTTACTAGCCCCTACGAGCAGTACTTC.

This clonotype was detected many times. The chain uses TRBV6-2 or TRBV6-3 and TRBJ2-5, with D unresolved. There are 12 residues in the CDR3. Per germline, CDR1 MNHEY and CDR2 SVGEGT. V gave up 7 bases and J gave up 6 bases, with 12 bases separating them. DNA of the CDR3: TGTGCCAGCACCGACCTTGGAAAGACCCAGTACTTC. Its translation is CASTDLGKTQYF.

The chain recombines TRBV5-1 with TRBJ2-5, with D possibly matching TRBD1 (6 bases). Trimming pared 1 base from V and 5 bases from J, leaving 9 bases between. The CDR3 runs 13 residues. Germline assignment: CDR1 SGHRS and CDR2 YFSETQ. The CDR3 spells CASSLSGAETQYF. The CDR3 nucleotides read TGCGCCAGCAGCTTGTCAGGGGCCGAGACCCAGTACTTC.

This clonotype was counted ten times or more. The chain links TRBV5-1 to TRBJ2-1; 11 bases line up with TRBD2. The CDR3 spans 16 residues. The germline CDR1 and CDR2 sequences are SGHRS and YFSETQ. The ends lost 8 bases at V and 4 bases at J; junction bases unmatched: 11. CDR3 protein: CASRTSGLSVYNEQFF. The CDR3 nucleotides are TGCGCCAGTAGGACTAGCGGGCTATCGGTTTACAATGAGCAGTTCTTC.

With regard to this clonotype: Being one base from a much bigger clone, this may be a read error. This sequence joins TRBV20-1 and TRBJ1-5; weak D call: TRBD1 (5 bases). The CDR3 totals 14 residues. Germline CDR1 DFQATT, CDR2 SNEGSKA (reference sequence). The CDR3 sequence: CSARMTDVHQPRHF. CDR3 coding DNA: TGCAGTGCTAGAATGACAGACGTCCATCAGCCCCGGCATTTT.

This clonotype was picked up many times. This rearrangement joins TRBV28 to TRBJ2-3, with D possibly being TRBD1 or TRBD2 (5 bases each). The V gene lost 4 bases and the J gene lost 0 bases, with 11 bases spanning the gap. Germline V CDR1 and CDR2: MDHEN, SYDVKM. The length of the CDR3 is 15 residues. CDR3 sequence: CASSSRRDSTDTQYF. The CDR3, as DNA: TGTGCCAGCAGTTCCCGTCGGGACAGCACAGATACGCAGTATTTT.

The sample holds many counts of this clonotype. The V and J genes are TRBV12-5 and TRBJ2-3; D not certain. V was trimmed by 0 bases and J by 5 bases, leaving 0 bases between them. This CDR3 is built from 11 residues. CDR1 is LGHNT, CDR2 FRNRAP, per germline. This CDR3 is CASGLVDTQYF. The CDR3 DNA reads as TGTGCTAGTGGTTTGGTAGATACGCAGTATTTT.

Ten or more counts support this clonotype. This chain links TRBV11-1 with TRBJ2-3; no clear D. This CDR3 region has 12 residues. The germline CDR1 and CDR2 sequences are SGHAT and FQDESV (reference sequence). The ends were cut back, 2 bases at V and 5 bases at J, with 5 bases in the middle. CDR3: CASSLFGDTQYF. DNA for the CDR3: TGTGCCAGCAGCTTATTTGGAGATACGCAGTATTTT.

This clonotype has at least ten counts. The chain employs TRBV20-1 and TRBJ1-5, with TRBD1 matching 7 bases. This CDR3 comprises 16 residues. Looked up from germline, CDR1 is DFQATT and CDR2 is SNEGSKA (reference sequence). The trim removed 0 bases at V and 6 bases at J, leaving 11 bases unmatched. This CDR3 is CSARDEARGDGQPQHF. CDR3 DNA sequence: TGCAGTGCTAGAGATGAAGCCAGGGGGGACGGTCAGCCCCAGCATTTT.

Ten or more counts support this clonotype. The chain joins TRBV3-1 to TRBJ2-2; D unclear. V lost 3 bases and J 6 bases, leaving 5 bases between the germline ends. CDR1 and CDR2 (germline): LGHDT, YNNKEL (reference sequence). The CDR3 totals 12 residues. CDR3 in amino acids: CASSQRAGELFF. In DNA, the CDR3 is TGTGCCAGCAGCCAGCGCGCCGGGGAGCTGTTTTTT.

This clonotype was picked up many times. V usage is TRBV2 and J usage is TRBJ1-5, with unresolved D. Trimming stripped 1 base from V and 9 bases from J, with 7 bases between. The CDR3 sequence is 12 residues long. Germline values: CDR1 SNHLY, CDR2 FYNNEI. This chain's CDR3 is CASSEEGRPQHF. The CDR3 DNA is TGTGCCAGCAGTGAAGAAGGAAGGCCCCAGCATTTT.

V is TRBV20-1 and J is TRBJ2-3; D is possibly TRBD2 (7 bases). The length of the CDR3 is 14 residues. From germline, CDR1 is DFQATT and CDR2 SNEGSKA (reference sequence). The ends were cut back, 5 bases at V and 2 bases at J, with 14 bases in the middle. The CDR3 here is CSADLGGATDTQYF. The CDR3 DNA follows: TGCAGTGCTGATTTAGGGGGGGCCACAGATACGCAGTATTTT.

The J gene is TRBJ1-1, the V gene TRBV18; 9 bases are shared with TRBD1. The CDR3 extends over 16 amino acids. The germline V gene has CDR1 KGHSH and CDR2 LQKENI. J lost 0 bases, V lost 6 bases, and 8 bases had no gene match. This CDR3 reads CASSRDRGDLNTEAFF. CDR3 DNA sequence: TGTGCCAGCTCGCGCGACAGGGGGGACTTGAACACTGAAGCTTTCTTT.

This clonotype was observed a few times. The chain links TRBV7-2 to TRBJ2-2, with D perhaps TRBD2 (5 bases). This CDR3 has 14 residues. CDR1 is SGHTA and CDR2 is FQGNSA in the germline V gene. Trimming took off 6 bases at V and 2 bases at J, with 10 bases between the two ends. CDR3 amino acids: CASRPGVNTGELFF. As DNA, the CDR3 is TGTGCCAGCAGACCCGGGGTTAACACCGGGGAGCTGTTTTTT.

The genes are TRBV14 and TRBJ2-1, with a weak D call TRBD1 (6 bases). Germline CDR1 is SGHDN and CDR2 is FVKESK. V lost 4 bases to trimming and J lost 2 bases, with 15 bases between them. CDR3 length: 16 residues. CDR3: CASSRTGTIAYNEQFF. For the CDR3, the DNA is TGTGCCAGCAGCCGAACCGGGACAATTGCCTACAATGAGCAGTTCTTC.

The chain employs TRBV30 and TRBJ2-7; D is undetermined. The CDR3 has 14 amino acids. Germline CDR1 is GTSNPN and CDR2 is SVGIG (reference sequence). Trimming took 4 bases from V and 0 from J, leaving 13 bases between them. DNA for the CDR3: TGTGCCTGGACTTTTGGTCCGAGCTCCTACGAGCAGTACTTC. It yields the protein CAWTFGPSSYEQYF.